The 13 T cell receptor beta chains in this list originate from one sample, sequenced in a study of blood T cells in healthy people across ages. For the second PCR, which ran for about 6 to 12 cycles, a sample-barcoded 5' primer and a J-beta primer mix were used. MiXCR was run by TCRdb on the 5' RACE reads, yielding one entry per CDR3 protein. The sample lists some 760,000 distinct CDR3 sequences; around 25% were seen once. This sample also belongs to another study, concerning T cells of mothers and their children.

Source material: blood. These receptors were taken from a boy aged 5-17 years in good health.

The chain employs TRBV7-9 and TRBJ2-5; TRBD2 matches at 10 bases. CDR3 length: 16 amino acids. J gave up 5 bases and V 5 bases, and 11 bases lay outside the gene matches. CDR1 is SEHNR, CDR2 FQNEAQ, per germline (reference sequence). Here the CDR3 DNA reads TGTGCCAGCAGCCCGCAAGCGGGGGGGCCTTGGGAGACCCAGTACTTC. The encoded protein is CASSPQAGGPWETQYF. Full variable domain (missing parts from reference TRBV7-9 and TRBJ2-5): DTGVSQNPRHKITKRGQNVTFRCDPISEHNRLYWYRQTLGQGPEFLTYFQNEAQLEKSRLLSDRFSAERPKGSFSTLEIQRTEQGDSAMYLCASSPQAGGPWETQYFGPGTRLLVL.

This clonotype was seen more than once but under ten times. The chain couples TRBV29-1 to TRBJ2-4; D is tentatively TRBD1 or TRBD2 (5 bases each). CDR1 and CDR2 (germline): SQVTM, ANQGSEA. V lost 0 bases, J lost 1 base, and 7 bases lay in between. The length of the CDR3 is 14 residues. The CDR3 DNA reads as TGCAGCGTTGAAGAAGAGGGGGCCAAAAACATTCAGTACTTC. It translates to CSVEEEGAKNIQYF. Looking up the rest from reference TRBV29-1 and TRBJ2-4 gives the full variable domain: SAVISQKPSRDICQRGTSLTIQCQVDSQVTMMFWYRQQPGQSLTLIATANQGSEATYESGFVIDKFPISRPNLTFSTLTVSNMSPEDSSIYLCSVEEEGAKNIQYFGAGTRLSVL.

The chain is built from TRBV5-1 and TRBJ1-2; D unresolved. Trimming removed 0 bases at V and 8 bases at J, with 11 bases between. This CDR3 has 13 residues. Germline V gene sequence: CDR1 SGHRS, CDR2 YFSETQ. The CDR3 here is CASSLEADLGYTF. The CDR3 DNA reads TGCGCCAGCAGCTTGGAGGCGGACCTCGGCTACACCTTC.

This clonotype was counted between two and nine times. The V gene is TRBV7-2, the J gene TRBJ1-2; D is ambiguous. Germline V lookup: CDR1 SGHTA, CDR2 FQGNSA. Trimming pared 3 bases from V and 5 bases from J, leaving 4 bases between. This CDR3 contains 11 residues. DNA of the CDR3: TGTGCCAGCAGCTTTAAATATGGCTACACCTTC. Protein sequence: CASSFKYGYTF.

The genes are TRBV29-1 and TRBJ1-1, with 7 bases that match TRBD1. Germline CDR1 reads SQVTM; CDR2 reads ANQGSEA. This CDR3 has 13 amino acids. V lost 3 bases and J lost 0; bases outside the gene matches: 1. The CDR3 sequence is CSVDQGVNTEAFF. The DNA for the CDR3 is TGCAGCGTTGATCAGGGGGTGAACACTGAAGCTTTCTTT. Filled out from reference TRBV29-1 and TRBJ1-1, the complete variable domain reads SAVISQKPSRDICQRGTSLTIQCQVDSQVTMMFWYRQQPGQSLTLIATANQGSEATYESGFVIDKFPISRPNLTFSTLTVSNMSPEDSSIYLCSVDQGVNTEAFFGQGTRLTVV.

This sequence joins TRBV28 and TRBJ1-6; a possible D gene is TRBD1 (5 bases). Germline values: CDR1 MDHEN, CDR2 SYDVKM. Trimming removed 9 bases from V and 9 bases from J, with 15 bases in between. This CDR3 is built from 13 residues. The CDR3: CASFGRRGSPLHF. DNA for the CDR3: TGTGCCAGTTTTGGTCGGAGGGGTTCACCCCTCCACTTT.

The rearrangement links TRBV3-1 to TRBJ2-3; possible D gene TRBD2, 5 bases. Germline assignment: CDR1 LGHDT and CDR2 YNNKEL (reference sequence). The CDR3 runs 15 residues. V shed 4 bases and J shed 2 bases, with 13 bases lying between them. Here the CDR3 DNA reads TGTGCCAGCAGCCCCCGGCTAGCTGACACAGATACGCAGTATTTT. Translating gives CASSPRLADTDTQYF.

This clonotype was found once. The V call is TRBV20-1, the J call TRBJ1-2; D unresolved. This CDR3 contains 12 residues. Germline CDR1 DFQATT, CDR2 SNEGSKA (reference sequence). Trimming left V 6 bases short and J 1 base short, with 9 bases between. The CDR3, as DNA: TGCAGTGCGTCCATGGATAACTATGGCTACACCTTC. It translates to CSASMDNYGYTF.

This clonotype showed up just a few times. DNA of the CDR3: TGCGCCAGCAGCCAAGAAATCGCTAGCCTGAGCTCCTACGAGCAGTACTTC. Protein: CASSQEIASLSSYEQYF. The V gene is TRBV4-1, the J gene TRBJ2-7; the D gene is possibly TRBD2 (5 bases). The V gene's germline CDR1 is MGHRA and CDR2 YSYEKL. The V gene lost 0 bases and the J gene lost 0 bases, with 15 bases spanning the gap. The CDR3 runs 17 residues.

The sample holds a few counts of this clonotype. The chain employs TRBV29-1 and TRBJ1-2; D gene ambiguous. Germline V gives CDR1 SQVTM, CDR2 ANQGSEA. Trimming shortened V by 1 base and J by 4 bases, and 10 bases separated the two germline ends. The CDR3 runs 13 residues. In DNA form, the CDR3 reads TGCAGCGTTGAAGTCCCGGGGTCCTATGGCTACACCTTC. Encoded protein: CSVEVPGSYGYTF.

The genes are TRBV7-2 and TRBJ2-3, with a weak D call TRBD2 (6 bases). Germline lookup yields CDR1 SGHTA and CDR2 FQGNSA. V was clipped by 5 bases and J by 2 bases, with 23 bases between them. The CDR3 has 18 amino acids. CDR3 residues: CASSLNRPGVGYTDTQYF. CDR3 nucleotide sequence: TGTGCCAGCAGCCTTAACCGTCCGGGGGTAGGGTACACAGATACGCAGTATTTT.

The CDR3 spells CASRGGSYGYTF. Written as DNA, the CDR3 is TGTGCCAGCCGCGGGGGGTCGTATGGCTACACCTTC. The V gene is TRBV28, the J gene TRBJ1-2; the D gene is possibly TRBD1 (5 bases). CDR1 is MDHEN, CDR2 SYDVKM, per germline. This CDR3 spans 12 amino acids. Trimming took off 8 bases at V and 5 bases at J, with 12 bases between the two ends.

The CDR3 bases are TGCGCCAGCAGCTCGTCCGGGACGGTGAACACTGAAGCTTTCTTT. Translation: CASSSSGTVNTEAFF. The chain combines TRBV5-1 with TRBJ1-1; weak D call: TRBD1 (5 bases). CDR3 length equals 15 residues. Germline values: CDR1 SGHRS, CDR2 YFSETQ. Between the trimmed V and J ends, which lost 3 bases and 0 bases, there was a span of 12 bases. Drawing the rest from reference TRBV5-1 and TRBJ1-1, the complete variable domain is KAGVTQTPRYLIKTRGQQVTLSCSPISGHRSVSWYQQTPGQGLQFLFEYFSETQRNKGNFPGRFSGRQFSNSRSEMNVSTLELGDSALYLCASSSSGTVNTEAFFGQGTRLTVV.